This T cell receptor beta chain was documented in a study of T cell responses to AZD1222 COVID-19 vaccine. Whole-study findings and limits: Donor demographics were predominantly white British with a female majority; clonal diversity may be underestimated. Among AZD1222 vaccinees, only 5 to 7 were seropositive at baseline. Repertoires were sampled only after the peak T cell response.

Clones were read by immunoSEQ multiplex PCR, and TCRdb kept only the in-frame ones, dropping some. The table lists about 190,000 clones, roughly 91% of them singletons. This clone occurred a few times. Its antigen is as yet unknown. Germline CDR1 is KGHSH and CDR2 is LQKENI. This CDR3 comprises 16 residues. The junction had 6 bases not matched to a gene; V was cut back by 0 bases and J by 5 bases. The sequence was collected from an adult in good health. The chain recombines TRBV18 with TRBJ2-1; 8 nucleotides line up with TRBD2. Sample: peripheral blood, taken on day 0 of AZD1222 vaccination. CDR3 sequence: CASSPPSRGADNEQFF. CDR3 nucleotide sequence: TGTGCCAGCTCACCACCGTCGCGGGGGGCCGACAATGAGCAGTTCTTC.